Shown below are 27 T cell receptor beta chains from a single sample sequenced in a study of blood T cells in healthy people across ages. A sample-barcoded 5' primer and a J-beta primer mix were used in a second PCR of about 6 to 12 cycles. Via MiXCR, TCRdb re-called the 5' RACE reads, giving one row per CDR3 protein. This table holds approximately 810,000 distinct CDR3 sequences, 25% to 35% found once. The sample comprised blood. The source of these receptors is a woman over 75 in good health.

The sample holds many counts of this clonotype. The V call is TRBV12-3 or TRBV12-4, the J call TRBJ2-1; D is unresolved. CDR3 length equals 15 residues. Trimming removed 3 bases at V and 0 bases at J, with 9 bases between. In DNA, the CDR3 is TGTGCCAGCAGTTTCTCGTCGAGCTCCTACAATGAGCAGTTCTTC. Amino acid sequence: CASSFSSSSYNEQFF.

At least ten counts were recorded for this clonotype. The V gene is TRBV20-1, the J gene TRBJ2-7; 7 nucleotides match TRBD2. Germline CDR1 and CDR2: DFQATT and SNEGSKA (reference sequence). The V gene end was trimmed by 6 bases and the J gene end by 7 bases; junction bases not matched to a gene: 6. CDR3 length: 11 amino acids. The DNA of the CDR3 is TGCAGTGCAGGACTAGGTGGGGAGCAGTACTTC. The encoded protein is CSAGLGGEQYF.

This clonotype was counted only a few times. A single base separates this from a much larger clone, so it may be a read error. The chain recombines TRBV7-2 with TRBJ2-4; possible D gene TRBD2, 6 bases. The J call may not be correct, given that the DNA end is closer to TRBJ2-7. From germline, CDR1 is SGHTA and CDR2 FQGNSA. The CDR3 loop spans 15 amino acids. CDR3 residues: CASTRPKTGAYEQYF. The DNA of the CDR3 is TGTGCCAGCACCCGACCGAAGACGGGAGCCTACGAGCAGTACTTC.

This clonotype came up a few times. This chain links TRBV7-2 with TRBJ2-7; a weak D match, TRBD2 (6 bases). The CDR3 is 12 amino acids. Trimming took off 5 bases at V and 6 bases at J, with 11 bases between the two ends. Per the germline V gene, CDR1 is SGHTA and CDR2 is FQGNSA. CDR3 sequence: CASSRLDLEQYF. DNA for the CDR3: TGTGCCAGCAGCCGACTAGATCTCGAGCAGTACTTC.

The chain carries TRBV7-6 and TRBJ1-1; tentative D call: TRBD1 (5 bases). V was shortened by 3 bases and J by 1 base, with 12 bases between the two germline ends. Germline CDR1 and CDR2: SGHVS and FNYEAQ. The CDR3 spans 15 residues. This CDR3 is CASSLGRQQNTEAFF. CDR3 nucleotide sequence: TGTGCCAGCAGCTTGGGCCGACAGCAGAACACTGAAGCTTTCTTT.

The chain couples TRBV28 to TRBJ2-7; 7 bases are a match to TRBD1. Germline V gene sequence: CDR1 MDHEN, CDR2 SYDVKM. CDR3 length: 13 residues. The J segment lost 5 bases and the V segment lost 5 bases, leaving 6 bases of the junction unmatched. This CDR3 is CASSQGGRNEQYV. The CDR3 DNA reads as TGTGCCAGCAGTCAAGGGGGCCGCAACGAGCAGTACGTC.

This clonotype was counted ten times or more. DNA for the CDR3: TGCAGTGCTAGAGCAACAGTAAGAAATCAGCCCCAGCATTTT. Encoded protein: CSARATVRNQPQHF. The V gene is TRBV20-1, the J gene TRBJ1-5; D remains ambiguous. Trimming stripped 1 base from V and 4 bases from J, with 11 bases between. Germline V lookup: CDR1 DFQATT, CDR2 SNEGSKA (reference sequence). The CDR3 has 14 amino acids.

The V and J genes are TRBV20-1 and TRBJ1-5; possible D gene TRBD1, 6 bases. The CDR3 length is 15 residues. Germline lookup yields CDR1 DFQATT and CDR2 SNEGSKA (reference sequence). V was trimmed by 3 bases and J by 5 bases, leaving 17 bases between them. The CDR3 here is CSASDARRGHQPQHF. The DNA for the CDR3 is TGCAGTGCTAGTGACGCACGCAGGGGACATCAGCCCCAGCATTTT.

V gene TRBV27 combines with J gene TRBJ1-5; 7 positions agree with TRBD1. The germline CDR1 and CDR2 sequences are MNHEY and SMNVEV (reference sequence). CDR3 length equals 12 residues. The V segment lost 10 bases and the J segment 3 bases; nucleotides outside the gene matches: 3. CDR3: CATDRANQPQHF. The CDR3 nucleotides are TGTGCCACTGACAGGGCCAATCAGCCCCAGCATTTT.

The CDR3 DNA reads TGCGCCAGCAGCCGACCGGGACTAGCGGGGGGAGACACCGGGGAGCTGTTTTTT. Translation: CASSRPGLAGGDTGELFF. The rearrangement joins TRBV5-1 to TRBJ2-2; 15 bases fit TRBD2. With V trimmed by 4 bases and J by 3 bases, 7 bases remained unmatched. The germline V gene encodes CDR1 SGHRS and CDR2 YFSETQ. The CDR3 has 18 residues.

This clonotype was observed at least ten times. This sequence joins TRBV5-6 and TRBJ2-4; D possibly matches TRBD1 or TRBD2 (5 bases each). The germline CDR1 and CDR2 sequences are SGHDT and YYEEEE. Trimming took 0 bases from V and 1 from J, leaving 11 bases between them. The CDR3 spans 16 residues. The CDR3 loop reads CASSLGGAGAKNIQYF. CDR3 DNA sequence: TGTGCCAGCAGCTTGGGAGGGGCTGGGGCCAAAAACATTCAGTACTTC. Combining the CDR3 with reference TRBV5-6 and TRBJ2-4 gives the whole variable domain DAGVTQSPTHLIKTRGQQVTLRCSPKSGHDTVSWYQQALGQGPQFIFQYYEEEERQRGNFPDRFSGHQFPNYSSELNVNALLLGDSALYLCASSLGGAGAKNIQYFGAGTRLSVL.

The V call is TRBV12-3 or TRBV12-4, the J call TRBJ1-2; D is perhaps TRBD1 (6 bases). The ends were cut back, 4 bases at V and 6 bases at J, with 9 bases in the middle. This CDR3 has 12 residues. CDR3 sequence: CASSSGANGYTF. CDR3 DNA: TGTGCCAGCAGTTCAGGGGCGAATGGCTACACCTTC.

CDR3 in DNA: TGTGCCAGCAGCATGGGACAGGGGTGGACCGGGGAGCTGTTTTTT. Its protein is CASSMGQGWTGELFF. The chain uses TRBV5-4 and TRBJ2-2; 10 nucleotides agree with TRBD1. J was trimmed by 5 bases and V by 4 bases; bases with no gene match: 5. Looked up from germline, CDR1 is SGHNT and CDR2 is YYREEE (reference sequence). The CDR3 is 15 residues long. The full variable domain, rest sourced from reference TRBV5-4 and TRBJ2-2, is ETGVTQSPTHLIKTRGQQVTLRCSSQSGHNTVSWYQQALGQGPQFIFQYYREEENGRGNFPPRFSGLQFPNYSSELNVNALELDDSALYLCASSMGQGWTGELFFGEGSRLTVL.

This clonotype was counted between two and nine times. The CDR3 loop is CASSRGAGGFTEAFF. Written as DNA, the CDR3 is TGTGCCAGCTCACGTGGGGCAGGGGGGTTCACTGAAGCTTTCTTT. V and J are TRBV18 and TRBJ1-1; 7 bases are shared with TRBD1. Looked up from germline, CDR1 is KGHSH and CDR2 is LQKENI. Unmatched junction bases numbered 9, after V lost 4 bases and J lost 4 bases. This CDR3 has 15 residues.

The chain links TRBV10-3 to TRBJ2-5; a weak D match, TRBD2 (6 bases). This CDR3 has 12 amino acids. From germline, CDR1 is ENHRY and CDR2 SYGVKD. V gave up 5 bases and J gave up 4 bases, with 8 bases separating them. CDR3: CAISPSVETQYF. DNA of the CDR3: TGTGCCATCAGTCCTAGCGTAGAGACCCAGTACTTC.

This clonotype showed up just a few times. The chain couples TRBV3-1 to TRBJ1-2, with D possibly TRBD1 on 6 matching bases. The V and J ends lost 2 bases and 1 base respectively, with 11 bases between them. Germline-derived CDR1 and CDR2 are LGHDT and YNNKEL (reference sequence). The CDR3 is 15 residues long. CDR3 DNA: TGTGCCAGCAGCCAATACGGGGGCGATAACTATGGCTACACCTTC. Its protein product is CASSQYGGDNYGYTF. The full variable domain, in which reference TRBV3-1 and TRBJ1-2 provide the parts outside the CDR3, is DTAVSQTPKYLVTQMGNDKSIKCEQNLGHDTMYWYKQDSKKFLKIMFSYNNKELIINETVPNRFSPKSPDKAHLNLHINSLELGDSAVYFCASSQYGGDNYGYTFGSGTRLTVV.

The table lists this clonotype with many counts. The chain uses TRBV15 and TRBJ2-7; 9 bases map to TRBD1. This CDR3 comprises 17 residues. Germline loops: CDR1 LNHNV, CDR2 YYDKDF (reference sequence). Trimming took 5 bases from V and 5 from J; bases not matched to a gene: 16. DNA for the CDR3: TGTGCCACCAGCCGCCCCAGCCCCGGGACAGGGACTCACGAGCAGTACTTC. It translates to CATSRPSPGTGTHEQYF.

Ten or more counts support this clonotype. The CDR3 nucleotides are TGTGCCAGCAGTTTCGGAACCTTGACAGGGGGTAACTATGGCTACACCTTC. It yields the protein CASSFGTLTGGNYGYTF. The rearrangement joins TRBV12-3 or TRBV12-4 to TRBJ1-2; 9 bases are a match to TRBD1. The CDR3 loop spans 17 amino acids. The trim removed 3 bases at V and 1 base at J, leaving 9 bases unmatched.

At least ten counts were recorded for this clonotype. The gene calls are TRBV20-1 and TRBJ1-5; no clear D gene. Germline CDR1 is DFQATT and CDR2 is SNEGSKA (reference sequence). V was shortened by 5 bases and J by 3 bases, with 11 bases between the two germline ends. This CDR3 comprises 13 residues. CDR3 residues: CSARRQLNQPQHF. The CDR3 nucleotides read TGCAGTGCTCGCCGTCAGCTCAATCAGCCCCAGCATTTT.

This clonotype was recorded many times. The J gene is TRBJ2-7, the V gene TRBV12-3 or TRBV12-4; TRBD1 matches at 7 bases. The CDR3 is 13 amino acids. The V segment lost 6 bases and the J segment 7 bases; nucleotides outside the gene matches: 9. The CDR3 loop reads CASSPGTASEQYF. The CDR3 DNA reads as TGTGCCAGCAGCCCCGGGACAGCCTCGGAGCAGTACTTC.

This clonotype was observed at least ten times. This chain joins TRBV7-2 and TRBJ2-3; the D is unclear. This CDR3 is built from 13 residues. The V gene's germline CDR1 is SGHTA and CDR2 FQGNSA. V lost 4 bases to trimming and J lost 5 bases, with 10 bases between them. In nucleotides, the CDR3 is TGTGCCAGCAGCTCCATGATAAGAGATACGCAGTATTTT. This sequence encodes CASSSMIRDTQYF.

The chain carries TRBV6-5 and TRBJ1-4, with a tentative D call TRBD1 (6 bases). CDR1 and CDR2 (germline): MNHEY, SVGAGI. This CDR3 is 19 amino acids long. Trimming removed 0 bases from V and 4 bases from J, with 21 bases in between. The chain's CDR3 is CASSYSMDGGRTFNEKLFF. In nucleotides, the CDR3 is TGTGCCAGCAGTTACTCGATGGATGGGGGGCGCACCTTTAATGAAAAACTGTTTTTT.

This chain joins TRBV19 and TRBJ2-7; D possibly matches TRBD1 or TRBD2 (5 bases each). The CDR3 spans 14 residues. Germline values: CDR1 LNHDA, CDR2 SQIVND (reference sequence). V lost 3 bases and J 7 bases, leaving 16 bases between the germline ends. CDR3 loop: CASSIGTPYREQYF. CDR3 coding DNA: TGTGCCAGTAGTATCGGGACCCCTTATCGGGAGCAGTACTTC.

This clonotype was detected many times. The J gene is TRBJ2-1, the V gene TRBV7-9, with no clear D. V lost 3 bases and J 0 bases, leaving 9 bases between the germline ends. The CDR3 totals 15 residues. The germline V gene encodes CDR1 SEHNR and CDR2 FQNEAQ (reference sequence). CDR3 DNA: TGTGCCAGCAGCTTGGTTTTGAGCTCCTACAATGAGCAGTTCTTC. This translates into CASSLVLSSYNEQFF.

The CDR3 spells CSARGTSGVHNEQFF. The CDR3 coding sequence is TGCAGTGCTAGAGGGACTAGCGGGGTACACAATGAGCAGTTCTTC. The V call is TRBV20-1, the J call TRBJ2-1; 12 positions agree with TRBD2. CDR3 length: 15 residues. The ends lost 1 base at V and 5 bases at J; junction bases unmatched: 3. CDR1 and CDR2 from the germline V gene are DFQATT and SNEGSKA (reference sequence).

J is TRBJ1-2 and V is TRBV12-3 or TRBV12-4, with D hard to call. Trimming pared 5 bases from V and 7 bases from J, leaving 17 bases between. There are 14 residues in the CDR3. The chain's CDR3 is CASSRGNQRSGYTF. As DNA, the CDR3 is TGTGCCAGCAGTAGAGGGAACCAGAGATCTGGCTACACCTTC.

This clonotype was counted only a few times. The chain has TRBV4-3 and TRBJ1-6; 9 nucleotides match TRBD1. Germline trimming cut 0 bases from V and 7 bases from J; bases unmatched to any gene: 4. CDR1 is LGHNA and CDR2 is YSLEER in the germline V gene. The length of the CDR3 is 16 residues. CDR3 in amino acids: CASSQDRQGENSPLHF. The DNA of the CDR3 is TGCGCCAGCAGCCAAGATAGACAGGGGGAAAATTCACCCCTCCACTTT.